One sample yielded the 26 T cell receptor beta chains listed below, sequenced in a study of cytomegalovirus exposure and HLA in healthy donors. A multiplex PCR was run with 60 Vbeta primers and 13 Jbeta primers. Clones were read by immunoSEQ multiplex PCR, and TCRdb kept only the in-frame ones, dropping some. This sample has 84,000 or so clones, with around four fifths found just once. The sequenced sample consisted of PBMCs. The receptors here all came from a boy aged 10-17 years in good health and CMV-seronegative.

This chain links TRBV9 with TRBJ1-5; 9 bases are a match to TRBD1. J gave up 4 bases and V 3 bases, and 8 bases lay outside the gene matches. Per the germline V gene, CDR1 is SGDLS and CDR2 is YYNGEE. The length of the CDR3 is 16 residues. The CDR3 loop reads CASSASDRGLNQPQHF. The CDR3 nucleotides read TGTGCCAGCAGCGCATCGGACAGGGGCTTGAATCAGCCCCAGCATTTT.

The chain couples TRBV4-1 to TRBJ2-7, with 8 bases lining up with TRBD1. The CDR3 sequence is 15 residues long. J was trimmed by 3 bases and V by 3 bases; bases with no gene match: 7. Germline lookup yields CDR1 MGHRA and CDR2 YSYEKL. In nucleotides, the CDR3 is TGCGCCAGCAGCCACCGACAGGGGAGCGTCTACGAGCAGTACTTC. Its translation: CASSHRQGSVYEQYF.

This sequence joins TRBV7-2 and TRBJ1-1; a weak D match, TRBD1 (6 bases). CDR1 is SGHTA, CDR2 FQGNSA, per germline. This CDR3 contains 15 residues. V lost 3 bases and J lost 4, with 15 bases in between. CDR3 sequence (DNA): TGTGCCAGCAGCTTGCTACAGGGTTTTGGCACTGAAGCTTTCTTT. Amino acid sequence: CASSLLQGFGTEAFF.

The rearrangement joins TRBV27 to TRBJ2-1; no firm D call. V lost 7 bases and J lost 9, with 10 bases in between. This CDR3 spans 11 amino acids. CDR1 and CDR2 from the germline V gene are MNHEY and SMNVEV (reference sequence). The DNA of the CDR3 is TGTGCCAGCACGTTCGGTCCTGAGCAGTTCTTC. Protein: CASTFGPEQFF.

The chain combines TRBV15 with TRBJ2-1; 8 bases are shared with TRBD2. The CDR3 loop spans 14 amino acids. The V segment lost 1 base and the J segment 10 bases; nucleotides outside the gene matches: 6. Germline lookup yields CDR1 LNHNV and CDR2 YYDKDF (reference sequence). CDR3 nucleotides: TGTGCCACCAGCAGAGTTACTAGCGGAGACGAGCAGTTCTTC. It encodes CATSRVTSGDEQFF.

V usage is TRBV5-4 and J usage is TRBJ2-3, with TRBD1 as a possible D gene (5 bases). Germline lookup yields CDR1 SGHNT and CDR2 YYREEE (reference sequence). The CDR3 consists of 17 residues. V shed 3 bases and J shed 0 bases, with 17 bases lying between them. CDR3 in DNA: TGTGCCAGCAGCTCTCCTTGGACACATACTAGCACAGATACGCAGTATTTT. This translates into CASSSPWTHTSTDTQYF.

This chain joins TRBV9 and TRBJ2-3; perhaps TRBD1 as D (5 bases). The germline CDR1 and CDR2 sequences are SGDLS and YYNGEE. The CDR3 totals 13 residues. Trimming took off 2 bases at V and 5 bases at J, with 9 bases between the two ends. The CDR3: CASSVDSKDTQYF. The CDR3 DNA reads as TGTGCCAGCAGCGTTGACAGTAAAGATACGCAGTATTTT. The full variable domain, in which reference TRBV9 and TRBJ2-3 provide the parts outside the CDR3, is DSGVTQTPKHLITATGQRVTLRCSPRSGDLSVYWYQQSLDQGLQFLIQYYNGEERAKGNILERFSAQQFPDLHSELNLSSLELGDSALYFCASSVDSKDTQYFGPGTRLTVL.

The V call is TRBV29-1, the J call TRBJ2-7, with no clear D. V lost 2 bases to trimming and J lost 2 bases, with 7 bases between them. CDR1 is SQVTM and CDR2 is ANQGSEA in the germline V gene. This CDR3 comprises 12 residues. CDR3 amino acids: CSVESTAYEQYF. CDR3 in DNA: TGCAGCGTTGAAAGTACAGCCTACGAGCAGTACTTC.

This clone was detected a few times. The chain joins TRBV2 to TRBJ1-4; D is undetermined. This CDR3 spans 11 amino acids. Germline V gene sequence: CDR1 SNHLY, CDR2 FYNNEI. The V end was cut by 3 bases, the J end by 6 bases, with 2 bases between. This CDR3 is CASSDDEKLFF. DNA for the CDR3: TGTGCCAGCAGTGACGATGAAAAACTGTTTTTT. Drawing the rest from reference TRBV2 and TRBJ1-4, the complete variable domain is EPEVTQTPSHQVTQMGQEVILRCVPISNHLYFYWYRQILGQKVEFLVSFYNNEISEKSEIFDDQFSVERPDGSNFTLKIRSTKLEDSAMYFCASSDDEKLFFGSGTQLSVL.

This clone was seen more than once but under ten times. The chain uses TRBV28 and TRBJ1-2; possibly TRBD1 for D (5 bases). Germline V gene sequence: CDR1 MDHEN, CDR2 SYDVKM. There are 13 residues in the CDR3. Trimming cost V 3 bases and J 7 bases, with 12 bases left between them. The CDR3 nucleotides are TGTGCCAGCAGTTTTCAGGGAGGGGCTGGCTACACCTTC. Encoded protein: CASSFQGGAGYTF.

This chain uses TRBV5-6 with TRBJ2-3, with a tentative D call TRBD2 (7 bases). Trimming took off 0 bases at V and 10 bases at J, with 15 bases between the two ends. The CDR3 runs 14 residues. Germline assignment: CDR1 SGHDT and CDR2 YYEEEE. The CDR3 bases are TGTGCCAGCAGCTTGGAGGGGGGGGGAGTGCCGCAGTATTTT. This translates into CASSLEGGGVPQYF.

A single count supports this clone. The CDR3 spells CATRAGAYGYTF. DNA for the CDR3: TGTGCCACCCGGGCAGGGGCCTATGGCTACACCTTC. This chain connects TRBV27 to TRBJ1-2; possible D gene TRBD1, 6 bases. CDR3 size: 12 residues. The germline CDR1 and CDR2 sequences are MNHEY and SMNVEV (reference sequence). The germline V and J ends were trimmed by 10 bases and 4 bases, with 13 bases remaining between them.

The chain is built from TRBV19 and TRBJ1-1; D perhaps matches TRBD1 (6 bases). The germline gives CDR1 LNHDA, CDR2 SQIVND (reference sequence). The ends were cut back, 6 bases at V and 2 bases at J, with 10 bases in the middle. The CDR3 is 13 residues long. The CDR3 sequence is CASSTRGNTEAFF. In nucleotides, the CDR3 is TGTGCCAGTAGCACCAGGGGCAACACTGAAGCTTTCTTT.

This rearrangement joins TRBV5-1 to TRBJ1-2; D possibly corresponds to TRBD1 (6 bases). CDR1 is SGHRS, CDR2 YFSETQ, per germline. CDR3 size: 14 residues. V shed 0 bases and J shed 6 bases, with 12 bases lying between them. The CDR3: CASSLDLGADGYTF. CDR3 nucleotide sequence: TGCGCCAGCAGCTTGGATTTGGGGGCGGATGGCTACACCTTC.

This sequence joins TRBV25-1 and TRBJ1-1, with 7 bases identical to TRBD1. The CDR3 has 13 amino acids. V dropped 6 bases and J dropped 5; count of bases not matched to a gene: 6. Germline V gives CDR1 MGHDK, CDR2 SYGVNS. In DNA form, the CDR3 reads TGTGCCAGCAGGAACAGGGGTCGGACTGAAGCTTTCTTT. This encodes CASRNRGRTEAFF.

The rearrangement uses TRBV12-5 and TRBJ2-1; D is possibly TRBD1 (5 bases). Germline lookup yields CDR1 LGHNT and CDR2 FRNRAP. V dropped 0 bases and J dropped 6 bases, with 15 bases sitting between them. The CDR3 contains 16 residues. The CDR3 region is CASGLVIQGKGNEQFF. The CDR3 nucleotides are TGTGCTAGTGGTTTGGTTATCCAGGGAAAAGGCAATGAGCAGTTCTTC.

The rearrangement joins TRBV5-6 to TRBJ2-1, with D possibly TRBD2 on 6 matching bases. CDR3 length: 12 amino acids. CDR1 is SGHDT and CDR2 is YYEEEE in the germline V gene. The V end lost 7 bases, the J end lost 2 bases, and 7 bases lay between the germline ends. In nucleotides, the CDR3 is TGTGCCAGCGGACTAACCTACAATGAGCAGTTCTTC. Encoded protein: CASGLTYNEQFF.

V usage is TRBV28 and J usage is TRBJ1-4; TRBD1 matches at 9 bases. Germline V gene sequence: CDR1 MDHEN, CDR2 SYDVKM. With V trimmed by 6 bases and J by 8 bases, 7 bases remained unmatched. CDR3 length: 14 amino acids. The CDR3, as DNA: TGTGCCAGCAGCCTGACAGGGGGTGGCGAAAAACTGTTTTTT. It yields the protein CASSLTGGGEKLFF.

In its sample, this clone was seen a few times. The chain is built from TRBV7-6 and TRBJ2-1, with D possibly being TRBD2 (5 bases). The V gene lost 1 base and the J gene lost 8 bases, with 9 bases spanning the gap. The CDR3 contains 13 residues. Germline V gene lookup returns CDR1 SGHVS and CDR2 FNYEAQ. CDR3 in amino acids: CASSLVYGDEQFF. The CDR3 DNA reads TGTGCCAGCAGCTTAGTATACGGGGATGAGCAGTTCTTC.

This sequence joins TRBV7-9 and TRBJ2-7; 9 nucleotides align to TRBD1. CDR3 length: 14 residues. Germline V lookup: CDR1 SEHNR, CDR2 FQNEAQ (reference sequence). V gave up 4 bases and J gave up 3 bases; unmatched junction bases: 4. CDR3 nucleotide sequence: TGTGCCAGCAGCTCTCGGGACAGGGACTACGAGCAGTACTTC. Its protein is CASSSRDRDYEQYF.

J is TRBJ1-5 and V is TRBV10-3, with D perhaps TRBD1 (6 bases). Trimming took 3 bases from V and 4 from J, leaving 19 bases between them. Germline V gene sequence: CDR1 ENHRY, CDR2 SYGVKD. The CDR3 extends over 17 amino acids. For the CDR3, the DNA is TGTGCCATCAGTGACCCCCGACAGGTCGGTGGGAATCAGCCCCAGCATTTT. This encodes CAISDPRQVGGNQPQHF.

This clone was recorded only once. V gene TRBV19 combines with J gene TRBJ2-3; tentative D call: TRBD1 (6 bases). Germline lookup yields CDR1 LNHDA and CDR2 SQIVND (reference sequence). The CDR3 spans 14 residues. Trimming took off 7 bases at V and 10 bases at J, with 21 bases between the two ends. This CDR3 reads CASNKGGSPPPQYF. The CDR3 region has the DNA TGTGCCAGTAATAAAGGGGGATCCCCTCCCCCGCAGTATTTT.

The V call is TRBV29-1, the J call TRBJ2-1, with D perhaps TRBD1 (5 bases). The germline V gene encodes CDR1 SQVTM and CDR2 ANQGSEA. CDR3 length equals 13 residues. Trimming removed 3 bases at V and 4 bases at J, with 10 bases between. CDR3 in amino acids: CSVDLGPYNEQFF. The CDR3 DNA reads TGCAGCGTTGATCTGGGGCCATACAATGAGCAGTTCTTC.

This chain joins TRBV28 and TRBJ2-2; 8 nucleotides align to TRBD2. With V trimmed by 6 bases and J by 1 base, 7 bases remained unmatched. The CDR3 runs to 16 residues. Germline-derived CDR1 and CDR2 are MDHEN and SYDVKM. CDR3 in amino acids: CASSTGLVKNTGELFF. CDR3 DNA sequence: TGTGCCAGCAGCACGGGACTAGTTAAGAACACCGGGGAGCTGTTTTTT.

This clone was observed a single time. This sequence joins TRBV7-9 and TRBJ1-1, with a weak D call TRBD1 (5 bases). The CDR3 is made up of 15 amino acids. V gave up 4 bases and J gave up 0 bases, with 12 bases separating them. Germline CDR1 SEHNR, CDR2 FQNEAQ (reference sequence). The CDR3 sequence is CASSSPETVNTEAFF. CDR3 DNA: TGTGCCAGCAGCTCCCCCGAGACAGTGAACACTGAAGCTTTCTTT.

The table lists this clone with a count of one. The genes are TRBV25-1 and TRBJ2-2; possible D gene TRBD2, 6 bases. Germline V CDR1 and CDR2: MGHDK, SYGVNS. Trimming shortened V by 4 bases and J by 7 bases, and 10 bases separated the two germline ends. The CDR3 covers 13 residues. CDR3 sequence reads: CASSGAGGGELFF. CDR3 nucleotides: TGTGCCAGCAGTGGAGCGGGCGGCGGGGAGCTGTTTTTT.